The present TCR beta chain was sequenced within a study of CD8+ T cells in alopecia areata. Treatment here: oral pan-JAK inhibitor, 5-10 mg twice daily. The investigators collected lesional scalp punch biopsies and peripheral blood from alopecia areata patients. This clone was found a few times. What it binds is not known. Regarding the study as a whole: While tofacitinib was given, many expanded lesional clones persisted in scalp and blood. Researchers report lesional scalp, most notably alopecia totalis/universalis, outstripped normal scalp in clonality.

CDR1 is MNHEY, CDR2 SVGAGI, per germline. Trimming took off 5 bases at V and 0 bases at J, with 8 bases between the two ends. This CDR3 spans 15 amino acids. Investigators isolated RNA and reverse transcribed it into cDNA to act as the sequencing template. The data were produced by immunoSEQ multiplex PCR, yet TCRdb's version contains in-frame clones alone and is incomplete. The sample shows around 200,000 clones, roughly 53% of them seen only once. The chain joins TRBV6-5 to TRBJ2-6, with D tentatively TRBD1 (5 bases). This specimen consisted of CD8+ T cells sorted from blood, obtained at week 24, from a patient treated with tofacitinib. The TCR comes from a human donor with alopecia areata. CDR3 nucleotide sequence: TGTGCCAGCAGTGGAGACAGCTCTGGGGCCAACGTCCTGACTTTC. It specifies CASSGDSSGANVLTF.